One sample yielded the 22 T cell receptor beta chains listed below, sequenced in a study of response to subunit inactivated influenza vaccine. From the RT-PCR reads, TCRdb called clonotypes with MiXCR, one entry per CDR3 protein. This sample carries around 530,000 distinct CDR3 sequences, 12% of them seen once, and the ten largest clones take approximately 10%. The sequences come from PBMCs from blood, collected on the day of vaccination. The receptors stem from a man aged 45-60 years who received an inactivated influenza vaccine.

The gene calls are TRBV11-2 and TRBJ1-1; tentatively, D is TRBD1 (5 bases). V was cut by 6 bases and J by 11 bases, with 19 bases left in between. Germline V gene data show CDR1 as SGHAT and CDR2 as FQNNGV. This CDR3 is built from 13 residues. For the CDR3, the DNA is TGTGCCAGCAGTTATTCGCCCTCGGGGGTCGCTTTCTTT. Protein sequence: CASSYSPSGVAFF.

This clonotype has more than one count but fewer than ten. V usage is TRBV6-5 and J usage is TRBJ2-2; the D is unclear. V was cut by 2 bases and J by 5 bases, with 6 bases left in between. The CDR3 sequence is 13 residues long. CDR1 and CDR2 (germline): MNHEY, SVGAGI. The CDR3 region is CASSYTETGELFF. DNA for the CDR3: TGTGCCAGCAGTTACACGGAAACCGGGGAGCTGTTTTTT.

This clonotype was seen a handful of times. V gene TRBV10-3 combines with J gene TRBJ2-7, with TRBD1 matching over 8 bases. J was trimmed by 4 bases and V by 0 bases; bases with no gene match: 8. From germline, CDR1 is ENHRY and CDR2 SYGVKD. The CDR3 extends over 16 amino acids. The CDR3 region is CAISESSPRGLYEQYF. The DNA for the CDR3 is TGTGCCATCAGTGAGTCGAGCCCCAGGGGGCTGTACGAGCAGTACTTC.

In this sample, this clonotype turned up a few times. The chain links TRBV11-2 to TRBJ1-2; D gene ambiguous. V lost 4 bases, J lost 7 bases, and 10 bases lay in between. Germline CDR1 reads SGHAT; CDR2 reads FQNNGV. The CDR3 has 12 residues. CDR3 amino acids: CASSSRRFGYTF. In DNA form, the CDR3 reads TGTGCCAGCAGCTCCCGGCGGTTTGGCTACACCTTC.

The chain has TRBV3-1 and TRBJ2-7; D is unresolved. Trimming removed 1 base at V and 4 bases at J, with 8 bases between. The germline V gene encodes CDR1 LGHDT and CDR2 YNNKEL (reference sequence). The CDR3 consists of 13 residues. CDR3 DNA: TGTGCCAGCAGCCAAGTTCCCTCGTACGAGCAGTACTTC. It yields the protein CASSQVPSYEQYF.

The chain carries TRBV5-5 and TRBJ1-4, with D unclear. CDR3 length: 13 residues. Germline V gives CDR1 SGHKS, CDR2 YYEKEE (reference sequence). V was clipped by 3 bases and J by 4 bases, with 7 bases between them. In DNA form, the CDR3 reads TGTGCCAGCAGCTCCCGGGATAATGAAAAACTGTTTTTT. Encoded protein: CASSSRDNEKLFF.

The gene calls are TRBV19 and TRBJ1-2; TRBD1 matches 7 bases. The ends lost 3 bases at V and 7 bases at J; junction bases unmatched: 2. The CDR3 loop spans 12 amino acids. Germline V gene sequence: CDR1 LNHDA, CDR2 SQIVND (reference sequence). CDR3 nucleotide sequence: TGTGCCAGTAGTATGGCAGGGGGTGGCTACACCTTC. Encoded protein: CASSMAGGGYTF.

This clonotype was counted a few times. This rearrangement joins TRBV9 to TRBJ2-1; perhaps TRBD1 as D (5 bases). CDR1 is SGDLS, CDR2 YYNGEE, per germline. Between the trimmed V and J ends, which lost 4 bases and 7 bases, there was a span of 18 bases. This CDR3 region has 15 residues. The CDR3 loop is CASSPRVGAFNEQFF. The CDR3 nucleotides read TGTGCCAGCAGCCCAAGGGTAGGGGCTTTTAATGAGCAGTTCTTC.

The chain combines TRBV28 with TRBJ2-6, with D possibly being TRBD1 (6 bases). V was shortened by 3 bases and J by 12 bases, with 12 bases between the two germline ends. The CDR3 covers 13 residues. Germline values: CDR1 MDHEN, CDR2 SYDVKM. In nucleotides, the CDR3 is TGTGCCAGCAGTTTTATCCAGGGGAGCGTCCTGACTTTC. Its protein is CASSFIQGSVLTF.

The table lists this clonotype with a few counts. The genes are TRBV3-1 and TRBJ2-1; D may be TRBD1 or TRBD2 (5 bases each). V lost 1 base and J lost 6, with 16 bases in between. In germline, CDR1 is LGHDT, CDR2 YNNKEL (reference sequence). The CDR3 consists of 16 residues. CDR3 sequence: CASSQGVAMGTNEQFF. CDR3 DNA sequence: TGTGCCAGCAGCCAAGGGGTAGCTATGGGGACCAATGAGCAGTTCTTC.

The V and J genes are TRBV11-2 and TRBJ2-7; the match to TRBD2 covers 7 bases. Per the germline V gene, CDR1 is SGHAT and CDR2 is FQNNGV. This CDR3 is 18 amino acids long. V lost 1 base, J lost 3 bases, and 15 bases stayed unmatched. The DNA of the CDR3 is TGTGCCAGCAGCTTAGTCGGGGGGTTAGGACTACAGGTCTACGAGCAGTACTTC. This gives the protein CASSLVGGLGLQVYEQYF.

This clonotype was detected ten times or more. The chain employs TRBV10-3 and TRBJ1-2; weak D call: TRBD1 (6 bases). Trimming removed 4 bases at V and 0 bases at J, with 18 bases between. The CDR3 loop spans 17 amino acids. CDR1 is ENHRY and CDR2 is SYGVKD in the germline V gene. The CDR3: CAISVAGGRNSNYGYTF. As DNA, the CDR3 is TGTGCCATCAGTGTAGCTGGGGGGCGCAACTCTAACTATGGCTACACCTTC.

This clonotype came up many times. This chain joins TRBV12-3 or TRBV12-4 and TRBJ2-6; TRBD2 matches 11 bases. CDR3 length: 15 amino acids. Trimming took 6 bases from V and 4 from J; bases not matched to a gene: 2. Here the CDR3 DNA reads TGTGCCAGCAGCACTAGCGGGAGAGGGGCCAACGTCCTGACTTTC. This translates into CASSTSGRGANVLTF.

The CDR3 is CSARELAESYNEQFF. CDR3 coding DNA: TGCAGTGCTAGAGAACTAGCGGAATCCTACAATGAGCAGTTCTTC. The chain employs TRBV20-1 and TRBJ2-1; TRBD2 matches 8 bases. The CDR3 contains 15 residues. Germline V lookup: CDR1 DFQATT, CDR2 SNEGSKA (reference sequence). V lost 0 bases and J lost 1; bases outside the gene matches: 2.

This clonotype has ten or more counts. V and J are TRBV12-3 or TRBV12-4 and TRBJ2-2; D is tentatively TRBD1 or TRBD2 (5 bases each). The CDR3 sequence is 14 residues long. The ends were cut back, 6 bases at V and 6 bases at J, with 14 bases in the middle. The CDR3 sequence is CASSPGAEAGELFF. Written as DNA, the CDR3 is TGTGCCAGCAGCCCCGGGGCGGAAGCCGGGGAGCTGTTTTTT.

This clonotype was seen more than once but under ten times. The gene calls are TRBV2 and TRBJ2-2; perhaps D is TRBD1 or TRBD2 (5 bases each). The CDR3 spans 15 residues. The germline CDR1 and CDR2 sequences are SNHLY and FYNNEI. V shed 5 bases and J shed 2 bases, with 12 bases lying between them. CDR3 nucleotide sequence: TGTGCCAGCAGTATGGGGACGGTCAACACCGGGGAGCTGTTTTTT. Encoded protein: CASSMGTVNTGELFF.

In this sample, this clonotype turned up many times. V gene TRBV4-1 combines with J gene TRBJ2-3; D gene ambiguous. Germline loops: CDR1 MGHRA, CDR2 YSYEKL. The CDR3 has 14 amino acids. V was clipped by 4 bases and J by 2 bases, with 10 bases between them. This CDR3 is CASSLRFTTDTQYF. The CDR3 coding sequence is TGCGCCAGCAGCCTGAGATTTACCACAGATACGCAGTATTTT.

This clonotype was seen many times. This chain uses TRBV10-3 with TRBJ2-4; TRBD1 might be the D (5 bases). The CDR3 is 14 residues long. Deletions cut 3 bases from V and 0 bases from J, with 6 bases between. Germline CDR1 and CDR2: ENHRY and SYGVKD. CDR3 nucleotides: TGTGCCATCAGTGACAGGGTAGCCAAAAACATTCAGTACTTC. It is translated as CAISDRVAKNIQYF.

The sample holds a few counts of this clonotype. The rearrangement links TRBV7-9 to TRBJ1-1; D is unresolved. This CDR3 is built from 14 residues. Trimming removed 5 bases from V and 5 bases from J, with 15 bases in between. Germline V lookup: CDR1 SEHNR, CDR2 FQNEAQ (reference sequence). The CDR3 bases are TGTGCCAGCAGCCTTCGGGCCCGAGGAACTGAAGCTTTCTTT. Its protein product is CASSLRARGTEAFF.

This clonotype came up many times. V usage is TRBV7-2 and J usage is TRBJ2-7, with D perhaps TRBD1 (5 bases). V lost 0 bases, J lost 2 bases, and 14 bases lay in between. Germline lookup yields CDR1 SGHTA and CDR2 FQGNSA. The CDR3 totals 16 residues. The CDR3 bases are TGTGCCAGCAGCTTAGCAGGGGTTAAGGGCACCTACGAGCAGTACTTC. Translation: CASSLAGVKGTYEQYF.

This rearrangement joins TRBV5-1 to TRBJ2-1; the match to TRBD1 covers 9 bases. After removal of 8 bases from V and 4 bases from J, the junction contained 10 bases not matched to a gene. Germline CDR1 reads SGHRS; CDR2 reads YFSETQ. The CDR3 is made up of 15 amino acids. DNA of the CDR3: TGCGCCAGTAAATCCGGGACAGGGATATACAATGAGCAGTTCTTC. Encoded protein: CASKSGTGIYNEQFF.

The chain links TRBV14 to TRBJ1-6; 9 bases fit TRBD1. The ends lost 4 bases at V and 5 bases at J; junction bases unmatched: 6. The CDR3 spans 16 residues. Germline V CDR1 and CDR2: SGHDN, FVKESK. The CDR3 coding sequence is TGTGCCAGCAGCCCCGGGACAGGGCTGAATAATTCACCCCTCCACTTT. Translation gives CASSPGTGLNNSPLHF. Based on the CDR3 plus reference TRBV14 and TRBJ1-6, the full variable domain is EAGVTQFPSHSVIEKGQTVTLRCDPISGHDNLYWYRRVMGKEIKFLLHFVKESKQDESGMPNNRFLAERTGGTYSTLKVQPAELEDSGVYFCASSPGTGLNNSPLHFGNGTRLTVT.